The present TCR beta chain was sequenced within a study of radiotherapy plus CTLA-4 blockade in lung cancer. The overall study: Objective responses arose in approximately 20% of patients, and roughly 31% experienced disease control.

This CDR3 comprises 14 residues. Germline CDR1 LNHDA, CDR2 SQIVND (reference sequence). Trimming left V 5 bases short and J 2 bases short, with 13 bases between. Study results and limitations: Early blood T cell clone dynamics reportedly forecast response best, with interferon-beta. Expansion in blood of tumor-derived TCR clones was seen after radiotherapy plus ipilimumab.

Some clones are missing from TCRdb's copy, which holds only in-frame ones; the method was immunoSEQ multiplex PCR. This sample has about 80,000 clones; 70% to 90% occur once, and the top ten carry around 0.87%. About this clone itself: The antigen is not known.

The sequence was obtained from a human donor with non-small cell lung cancer who had stable disease on radiotherapy plus ipilimumab. Specimen: peripheral blood, collected from a patient treated with radiotherapy plus ipilimumab. The gene calls are TRBV19 and TRBJ2-7; no firm D call. CDR3 in DNA: TGTGCCAGTAGTGATCGAGATGGACCCTACGAGCAGTACTTC. Encoded protein: CASSDRDGPYEQYF.